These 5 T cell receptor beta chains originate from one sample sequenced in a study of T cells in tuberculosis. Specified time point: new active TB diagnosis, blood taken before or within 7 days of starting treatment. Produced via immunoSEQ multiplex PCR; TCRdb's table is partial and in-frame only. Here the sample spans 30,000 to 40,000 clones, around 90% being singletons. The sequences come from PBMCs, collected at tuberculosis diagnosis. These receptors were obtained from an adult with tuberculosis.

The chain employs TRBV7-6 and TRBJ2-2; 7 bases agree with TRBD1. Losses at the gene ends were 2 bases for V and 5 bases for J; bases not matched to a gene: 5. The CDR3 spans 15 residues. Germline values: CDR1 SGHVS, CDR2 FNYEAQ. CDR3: CASSLSGGWTGELFF. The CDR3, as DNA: TGTGCCAGCAGCTTATCAGGGGGATGGACCGGGGAGCTGTTTTTT. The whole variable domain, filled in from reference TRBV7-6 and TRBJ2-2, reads GAGVSQSPRYKVTKRGQDVALRCDPISGHVSLYWYRQALGQGPEFLTYFNYEAQQDKSGLPNDRFSAERPEGSISTLTIQRTEQRDSAMYRCASSLSGGWTGELFFGEGSRLTVL.

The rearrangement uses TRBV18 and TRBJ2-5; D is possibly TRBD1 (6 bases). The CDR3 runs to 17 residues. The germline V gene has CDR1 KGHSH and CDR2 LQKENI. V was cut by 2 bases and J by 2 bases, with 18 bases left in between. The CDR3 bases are TGTGCCAGCTCACCATCGGTTGGTGGCAGGGGACAAGAGACCCAGTACTTC. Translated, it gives CASSPSVGGRGQETQYF.

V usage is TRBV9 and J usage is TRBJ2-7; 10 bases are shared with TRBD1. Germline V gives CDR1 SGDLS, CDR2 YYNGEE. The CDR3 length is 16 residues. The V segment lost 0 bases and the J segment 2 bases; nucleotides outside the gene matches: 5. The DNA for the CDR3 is TGTGCCAGCAGCGTAGACTGGACAGGGGGAACCTACGAGCAGTACTTC. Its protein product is CASSVDWTGGTYEQYF.

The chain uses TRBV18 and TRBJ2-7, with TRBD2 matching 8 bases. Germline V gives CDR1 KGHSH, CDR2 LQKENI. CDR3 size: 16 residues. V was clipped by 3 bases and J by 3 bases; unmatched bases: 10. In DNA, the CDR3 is TGTGCCAGCTCACCCCCATTACGGGGGGGGTACTACGAGCAGTACGTC. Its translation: CASSPPLRGGYYEQYV.

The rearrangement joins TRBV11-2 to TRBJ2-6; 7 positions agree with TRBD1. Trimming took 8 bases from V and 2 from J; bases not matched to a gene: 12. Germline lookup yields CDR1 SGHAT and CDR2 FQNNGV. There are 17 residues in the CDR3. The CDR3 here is CASRGNRGLAGANVLTF. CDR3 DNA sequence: TGTGCCAGCCGGGGCAACAGGGGCCTCGCTGGGGCCAACGTCCTGACTTTC.